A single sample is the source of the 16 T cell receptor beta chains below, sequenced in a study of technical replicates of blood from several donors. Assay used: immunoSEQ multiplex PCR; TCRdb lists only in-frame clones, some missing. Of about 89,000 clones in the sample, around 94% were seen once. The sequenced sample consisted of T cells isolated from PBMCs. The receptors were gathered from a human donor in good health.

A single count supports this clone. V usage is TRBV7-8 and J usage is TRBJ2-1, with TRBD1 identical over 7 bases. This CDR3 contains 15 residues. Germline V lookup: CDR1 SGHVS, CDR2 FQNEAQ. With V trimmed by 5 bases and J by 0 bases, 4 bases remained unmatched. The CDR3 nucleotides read TGTGCCAGCAGCCCCGGACAGGACTCCTACAATGAGCAGTTCTTC. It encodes CASSPGQDSYNEQFF. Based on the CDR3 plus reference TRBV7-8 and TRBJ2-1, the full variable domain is GAGVSQSPRYKVAKRGQDVALRCDPISGHVSLFWYQQALGQGPEFLTYFQNEAQLDKSGLPSDRFFAERPEGSVSTLKIQRTQQEDSAVYLCASSPGQDSYNEQFFGPGTRLTVL.

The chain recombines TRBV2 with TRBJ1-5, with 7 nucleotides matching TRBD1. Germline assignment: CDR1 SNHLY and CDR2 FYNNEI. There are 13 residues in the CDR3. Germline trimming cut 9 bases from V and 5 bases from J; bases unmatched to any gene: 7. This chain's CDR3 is CASRRQGDQPQHF. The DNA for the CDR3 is TGTGCCAGTAGGAGGCAGGGGGATCAGCCCCAGCATTTT. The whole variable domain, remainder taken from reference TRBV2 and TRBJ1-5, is EPEVTQTPSHQVTQMGQEVILRCVPISNHLYFYWYRQILGQKVEFLVSFYNNEISEKSEIFDDQFSVERPDGSNFTLKIRSTKLEDSAMYFCASRRQGDQPQHFGDGTRLSIL.

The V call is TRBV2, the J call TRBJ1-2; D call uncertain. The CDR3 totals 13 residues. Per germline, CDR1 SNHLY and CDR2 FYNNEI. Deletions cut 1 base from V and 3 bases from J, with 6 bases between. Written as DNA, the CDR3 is TGTGCCAGCAGTGAAGACGGTTACTATGGCTACACCTTC. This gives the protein CASSEDGYYGYTF. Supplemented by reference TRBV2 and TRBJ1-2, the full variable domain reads EPEVTQTPSHQVTQMGQEVILRCVPISNHLYFYWYRQILGQKVEFLVSFYNNEISEKSEIFDDQFSVERPDGSNFTLKIRSTKLEDSAMYFCASSEDGYYGYTFGSGTRLTVV.

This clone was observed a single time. The CDR3 spells CASRSLLDEQYF. DNA of the CDR3: TGTGCCAGCAGGAGTCTTCTAGACGAGCAGTACTTC. V is TRBV28 and J is TRBJ2-7, with no clear D. V was shortened by 6 bases and J by 5 bases, with 11 bases between the two germline ends. Per germline, CDR1 MDHEN and CDR2 SYDVKM. This CDR3 region has 12 residues.

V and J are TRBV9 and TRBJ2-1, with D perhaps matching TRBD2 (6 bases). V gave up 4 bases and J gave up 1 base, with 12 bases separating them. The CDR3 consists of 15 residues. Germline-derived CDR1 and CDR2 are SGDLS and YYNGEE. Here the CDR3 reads CASSLSTSSYNEQFF. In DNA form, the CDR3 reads TGTGCCAGCAGCCTTTCGACTAGTTCCTACAATGAGCAGTTCTTC.

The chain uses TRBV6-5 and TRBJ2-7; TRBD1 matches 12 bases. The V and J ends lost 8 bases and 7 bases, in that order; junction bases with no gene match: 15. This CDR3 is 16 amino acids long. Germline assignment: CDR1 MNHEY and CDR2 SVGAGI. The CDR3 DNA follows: TGTGCCAGCCGTTCAGCAGCCGGGACAGGGGGCCGTGAGCAGTACTTC. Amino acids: CASRSAAGTGGREQYF.

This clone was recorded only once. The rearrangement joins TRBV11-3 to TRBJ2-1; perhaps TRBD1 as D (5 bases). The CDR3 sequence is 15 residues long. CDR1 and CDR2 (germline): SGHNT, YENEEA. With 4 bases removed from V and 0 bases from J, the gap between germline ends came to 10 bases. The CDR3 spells CASSSQGSSYNEQFF. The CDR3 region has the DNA TGTGCCAGCAGCTCGCAGGGAAGCTCCTACAATGAGCAGTTCTTC.

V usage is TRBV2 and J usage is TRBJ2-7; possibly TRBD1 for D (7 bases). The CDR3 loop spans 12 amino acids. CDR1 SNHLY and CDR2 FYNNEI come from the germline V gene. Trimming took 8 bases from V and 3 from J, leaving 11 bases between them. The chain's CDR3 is CASGGDSYEQYF. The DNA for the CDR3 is TGTGCCAGCGGAGGGGACAGCTACGAGCAGTACTTC. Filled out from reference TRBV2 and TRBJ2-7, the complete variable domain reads EPEVTQTPSHQVTQMGQEVILRCVPISNHLYFYWYRQILGQKVEFLVSFYNNEISEKSEIFDDQFSVERPDGSNFTLKIRSTKLEDSAMYFCASGGDSYEQYFGPGTRLTVT.

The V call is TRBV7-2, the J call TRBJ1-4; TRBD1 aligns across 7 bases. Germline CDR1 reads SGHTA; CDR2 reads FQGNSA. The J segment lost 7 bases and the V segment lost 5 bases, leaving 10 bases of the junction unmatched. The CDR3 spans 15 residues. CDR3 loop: CASSDEPGGIEKLFF. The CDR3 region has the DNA TGTGCCAGCAGCGACGAACCAGGGGGGATTGAAAAACTGTTTTTT.

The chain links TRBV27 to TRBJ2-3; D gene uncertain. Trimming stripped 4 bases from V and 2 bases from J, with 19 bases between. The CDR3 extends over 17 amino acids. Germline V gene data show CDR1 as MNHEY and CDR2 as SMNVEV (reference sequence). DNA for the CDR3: TGTGCCAGCAGTTCCCTCAGGTTCTTAAGAACCACAGATACGCAGTATTTT. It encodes CASSSLRFLRTTDTQYF.

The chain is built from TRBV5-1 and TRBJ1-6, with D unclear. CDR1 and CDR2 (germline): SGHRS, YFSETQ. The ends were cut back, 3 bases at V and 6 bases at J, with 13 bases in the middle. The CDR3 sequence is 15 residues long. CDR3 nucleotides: TGCGCCAGCAGCTGGGCCCCCGGGAGTAATTCACCCCTCCACTTT. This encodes CASSWAPGSNSPLHF.

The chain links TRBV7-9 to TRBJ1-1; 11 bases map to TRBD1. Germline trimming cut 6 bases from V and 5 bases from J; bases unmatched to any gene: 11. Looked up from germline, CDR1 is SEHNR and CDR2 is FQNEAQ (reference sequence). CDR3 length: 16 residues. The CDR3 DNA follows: TGTGCCAGCAGACATGGACAGGGGGCGATGGGGACTGAAGCTTTCTTT. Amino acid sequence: CASRHGQGAMGTEAFF.

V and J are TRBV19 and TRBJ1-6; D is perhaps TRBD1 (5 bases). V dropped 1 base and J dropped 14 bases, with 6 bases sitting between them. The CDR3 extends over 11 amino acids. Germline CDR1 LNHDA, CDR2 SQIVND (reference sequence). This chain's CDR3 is CASSIGGTLHF. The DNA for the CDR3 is TGTGCCAGTAGTATAGGGGGCACCCTCCACTTT.

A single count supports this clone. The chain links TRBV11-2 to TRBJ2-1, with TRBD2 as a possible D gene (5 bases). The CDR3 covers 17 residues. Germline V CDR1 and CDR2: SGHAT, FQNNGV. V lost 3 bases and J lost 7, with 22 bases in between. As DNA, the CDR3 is TGTGCCAGCAGCTTCCTACTCGGGATCCAAAGCGTTAATGAGCAGTTCTTC. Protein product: CASSFLLGIQSVNEQFF.

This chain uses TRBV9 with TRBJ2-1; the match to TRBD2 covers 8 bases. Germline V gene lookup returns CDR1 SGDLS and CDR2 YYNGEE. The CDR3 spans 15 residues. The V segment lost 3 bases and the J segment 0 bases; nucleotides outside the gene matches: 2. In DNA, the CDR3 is TGTGCCAGCAGCGCAAGCGGGAGCTCCTACAATGAGCAGTTCTTC. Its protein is CASSASGSSYNEQFF.

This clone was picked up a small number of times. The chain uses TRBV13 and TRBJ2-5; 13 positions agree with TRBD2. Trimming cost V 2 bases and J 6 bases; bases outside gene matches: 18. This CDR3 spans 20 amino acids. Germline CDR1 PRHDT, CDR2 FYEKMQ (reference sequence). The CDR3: CASSLRWELRATSGRQTQYF. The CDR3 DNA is TGTGCCAGCAGCTTACGGTGGGAGCTCCGGGCGACTAGCGGGAGGCAGACCCAGTACTTC.